One and the same sample provided the 5 T cell receptor beta chains below, sequenced in a study of control samples from healthy donors and cancer patients. Using immunoSEQ multiplex PCR, the repertoire was profiled, and TCRdb retains in-frame clones only, with some absent. The sample shows fewer than 30,000 clones, 85% of them seen only once. The sample taken for sequencing was PBMCs. The receptors come from an older woman with head and neck cancer.

Points on this clone: This same CDR3 is encoded by further DNA sequences in the sample. V usage is TRBV5-5 and J usage is TRBJ1-1, with TRBD1 matching 8 bases. Germline CDR1 is SGHKS and CDR2 is YYEKEE (reference sequence). CDR3 length: 17 residues. V gave up 0 bases and J gave up 1 base; unmatched junction bases: 8. This chain's CDR3 is CASSLAQGARGNTEAFF. The DNA for the CDR3 is TGTGCCAGCAGCTTGGCTCAGGGGGCTAGGGGGAACACTGAAGCTTTCTTT.

The chain joins TRBV11-1 to TRBJ2-5; no clear D gene. V was pared by 1 base and J by 5 bases, with 17 bases between. Germline V gives CDR1 SGHAT, CDR2 FQDESV (reference sequence). CDR3 length: 16 residues. Here the CDR3 reads CASSLEISTIEETQYF. As DNA, the CDR3 is TGTGCCAGCAGCTTAGAGATTTCGACGATAGAGGAGACCCAGTACTTC.

The gene calls are TRBV19 and TRBJ1-2; D unresolved. The germline V gene has CDR1 LNHDA and CDR2 SQIVND (reference sequence). Trimming stripped 5 bases from V and 1 base from J, with 8 bases between. The CDR3 is made up of 13 amino acids. CDR3 bases: TGTGCCAGTAGTCCCGAAGGTAACTATGGCTACACCTTC. This gives the protein CASSPEGNYGYTF.

The rearrangement links TRBV30 to TRBJ1-5; 9 positions match TRBD1. V lost 1 base to trimming and J lost 7 bases; unmatched junction nucleotides: 2. The CDR3 totals 13 residues. Germline-derived CDR1 and CDR2 are GTSNPN and SVGIG (reference sequence). DNA of the CDR3: TGTGCCTGGAGTGGACAGGGGGGACAGCCCCAGCATTTT. Its translation: CAWSGQGGQPQHF.

This clone has more than one count but fewer than ten. The J gene is TRBJ1-5, the V gene TRBV30; D is undetermined. V was clipped by 0 bases and J by 1 base, with 7 bases between them. Germline V CDR1 and CDR2: GTSNPN, SVGIG (reference sequence). This CDR3 has 14 residues. CDR3 nucleotides: TGTGCCTGGAGTGTAGGTACGAGCAATCAGCCCCAGCATTTT. It encodes CAWSVGTSNQPQHF.